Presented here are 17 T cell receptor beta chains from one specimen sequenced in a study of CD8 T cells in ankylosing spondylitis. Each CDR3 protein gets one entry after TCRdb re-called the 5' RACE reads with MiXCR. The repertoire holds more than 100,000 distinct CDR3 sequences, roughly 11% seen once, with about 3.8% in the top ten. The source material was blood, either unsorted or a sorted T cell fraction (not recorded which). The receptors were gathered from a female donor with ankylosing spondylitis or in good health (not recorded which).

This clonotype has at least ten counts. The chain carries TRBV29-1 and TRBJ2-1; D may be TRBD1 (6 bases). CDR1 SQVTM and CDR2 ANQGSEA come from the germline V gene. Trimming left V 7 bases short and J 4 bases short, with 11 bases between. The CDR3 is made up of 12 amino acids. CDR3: CSAGQEYNEQFF. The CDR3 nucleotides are TGCAGCGCGGGACAAGAATACAATGAGCAGTTCTTC.

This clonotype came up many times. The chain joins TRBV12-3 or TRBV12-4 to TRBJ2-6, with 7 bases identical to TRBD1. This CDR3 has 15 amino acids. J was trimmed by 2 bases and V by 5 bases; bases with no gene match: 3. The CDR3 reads CASSNTGAGANVLTF. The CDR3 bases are TGTGCCAGCAGTAACACAGGGGCTGGGGCCAACGTCCTGACTTTC.

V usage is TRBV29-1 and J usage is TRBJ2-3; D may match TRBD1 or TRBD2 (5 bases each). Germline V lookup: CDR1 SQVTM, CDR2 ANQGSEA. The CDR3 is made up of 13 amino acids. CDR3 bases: TGCACCCTACGGGGCCTTGATGGAGATACGCAGTATTTT. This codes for CTLRGLDGDTQYF.

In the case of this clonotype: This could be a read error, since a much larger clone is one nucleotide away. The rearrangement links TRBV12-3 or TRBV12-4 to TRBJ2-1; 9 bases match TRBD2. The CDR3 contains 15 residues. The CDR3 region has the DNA TGTGCCAGCAGGGAGCGGGAGGTGTACTACAGTGAGCAGTTCTTC. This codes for CASREREVYYSEQFF.

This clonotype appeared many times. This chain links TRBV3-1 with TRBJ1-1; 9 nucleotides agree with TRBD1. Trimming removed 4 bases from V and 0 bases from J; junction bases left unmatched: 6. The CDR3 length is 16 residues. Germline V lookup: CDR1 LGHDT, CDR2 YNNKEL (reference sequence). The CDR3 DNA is TGTGCCAGCAGCCCGCCCGGACAGGGGATGAACACTGAAGCTTTCTTT. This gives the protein CASSPPGQGMNTEAFF.

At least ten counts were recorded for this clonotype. The CDR3 coding sequence is TGCAGTGCTTCTCCACATCTGAACACTGAAGCTTTCTTT. This codes for CSASPHLNTEAFF. J is TRBJ1-1 and V is TRBV20-1; D not resolved. The germline V gene has CDR1 DFQATT and CDR2 SNEGSKA (reference sequence). Trimming pared 5 bases from V and 0 bases from J, leaving 10 bases between. CDR3 length: 13 residues.

The CDR3 DNA is TGTGCCAGCAGCAATCCGGGACTGGGCTCCTACGAGCAGTACTTC. Translated, it gives CASSNPGLGSYEQYF. This rearrangement joins TRBV7-9 to TRBJ2-7, with D tentatively TRBD2 (6 bases). Germline V gives CDR1 SEHNR, CDR2 FQNEAQ (reference sequence). V was clipped by 5 bases and J by 0 bases, with 14 bases between them. The CDR3 extends over 15 amino acids.

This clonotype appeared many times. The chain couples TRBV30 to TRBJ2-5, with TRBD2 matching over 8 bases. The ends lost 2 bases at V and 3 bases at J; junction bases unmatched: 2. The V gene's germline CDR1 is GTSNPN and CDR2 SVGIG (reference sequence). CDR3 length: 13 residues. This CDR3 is CAWSRGGEETQYF. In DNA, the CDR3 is TGTGCCTGGAGTCGGGGGGGCGAAGAGACCCAGTACTTC. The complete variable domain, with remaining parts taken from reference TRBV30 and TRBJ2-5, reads SQTIHQWPATLVQPVGSPLSLECTVEGTSNPNLYWYRQAAGRGLQLLFYSVGIGQISSEVPQNLSASRPQDRQFILSSKKLLLSDSGFYLCAWSRGGEETQYFGPGTRLLVL.

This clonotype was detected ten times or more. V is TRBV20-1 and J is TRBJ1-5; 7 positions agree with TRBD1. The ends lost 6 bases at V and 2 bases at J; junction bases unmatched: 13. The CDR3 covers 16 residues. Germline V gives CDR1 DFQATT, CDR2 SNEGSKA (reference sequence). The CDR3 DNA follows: TGCAGTGCCCTGGGGAGGGGGCGTGGAGGCAATCAGCCCCAGCATTTT. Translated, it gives CSALGRGRGGNQPQHF.

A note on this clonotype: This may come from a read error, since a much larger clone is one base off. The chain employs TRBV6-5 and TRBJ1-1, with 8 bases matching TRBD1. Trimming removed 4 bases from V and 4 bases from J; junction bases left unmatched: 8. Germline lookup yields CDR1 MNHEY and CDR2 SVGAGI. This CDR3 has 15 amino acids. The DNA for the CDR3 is TGTGCCAGCAGTTCCTGTTCCACAGGGGGCACTGAAGCTTTCTTT. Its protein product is CASSSCSTGGTEAFF.

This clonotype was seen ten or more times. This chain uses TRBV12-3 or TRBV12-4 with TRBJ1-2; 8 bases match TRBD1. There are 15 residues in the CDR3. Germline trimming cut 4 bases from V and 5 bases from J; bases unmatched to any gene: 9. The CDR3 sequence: CASSSHRDRPYGYTF. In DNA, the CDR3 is TGTGCCAGCAGTTCGCACCGGGACAGGCCTTATGGCTACACCTTC.

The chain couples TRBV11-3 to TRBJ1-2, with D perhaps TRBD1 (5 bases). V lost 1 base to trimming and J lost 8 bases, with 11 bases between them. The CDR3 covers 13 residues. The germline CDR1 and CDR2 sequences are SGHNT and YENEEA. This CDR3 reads CASSLGGGGGYTF. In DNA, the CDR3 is TGTGCCAGCAGCTTAGGGGGGGGGGGGGGCTACACCTTC.

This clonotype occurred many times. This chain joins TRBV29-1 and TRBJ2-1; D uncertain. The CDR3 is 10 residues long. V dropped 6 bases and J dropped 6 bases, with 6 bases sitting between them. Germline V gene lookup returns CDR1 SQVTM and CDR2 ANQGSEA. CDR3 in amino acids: CSVAFNEQFF. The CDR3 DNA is TGCAGCGTCGCATTCAATGAGCAGTTCTTC.

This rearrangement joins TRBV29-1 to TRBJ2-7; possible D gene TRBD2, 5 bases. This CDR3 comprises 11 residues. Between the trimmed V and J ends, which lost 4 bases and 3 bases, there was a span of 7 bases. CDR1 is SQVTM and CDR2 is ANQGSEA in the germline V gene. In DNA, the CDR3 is TGCAGCGTTGGGGAGCACTACGAGCAGTACTTC. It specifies CSVGEHYEQYF.

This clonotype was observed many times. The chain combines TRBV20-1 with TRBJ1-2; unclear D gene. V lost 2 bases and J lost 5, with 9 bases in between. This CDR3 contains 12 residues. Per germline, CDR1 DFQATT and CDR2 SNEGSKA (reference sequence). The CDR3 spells CSARSDAYGYTF. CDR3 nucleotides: TGCAGTGCTAGAAGCGATGCGTATGGCTACACCTTC.

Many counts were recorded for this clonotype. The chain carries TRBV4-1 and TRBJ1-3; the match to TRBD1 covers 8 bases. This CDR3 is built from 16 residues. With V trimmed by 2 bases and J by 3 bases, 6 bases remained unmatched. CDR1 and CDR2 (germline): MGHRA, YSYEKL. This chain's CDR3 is CASSQPTGEIGNTIYF. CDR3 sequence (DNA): TGCGCCAGCAGCCAACCGACAGGGGAAATTGGAAACACCATATATTTT.

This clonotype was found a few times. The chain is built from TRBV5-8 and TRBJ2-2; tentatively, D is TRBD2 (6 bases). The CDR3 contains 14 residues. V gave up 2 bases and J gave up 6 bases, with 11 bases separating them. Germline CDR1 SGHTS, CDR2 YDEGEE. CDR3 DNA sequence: TGTGCCAGCAGCTTCCGGGGGACCTCCGGGGAGCTGTTTTTT. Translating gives CASSFRGTSGELFF. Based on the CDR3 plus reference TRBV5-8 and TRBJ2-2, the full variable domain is EAGVTQSPTHLIKTRGQQATLRCSPISGHTSVYWYQQALGLGLQFLLWYDEGEERNRGNFPPRFSGRQFPNYSSELNVNALELEDSALYLCASSFRGTSGELFFGEGSRLTVL.